Each of the 19 T cell receptor beta chains below was sequenced from the same sample in a study of T cell responses to AZD1222 COVID-19 vaccine. Only in-frame clones appear in the TCRdb table, and some are missing; sequencing was by immunoSEQ multiplex PCR. The sample yields 65,000 to 95,000 clones, 80% seen once. The sequences come from peripheral blood, collected on day 0 of AZD1222 vaccination. The receptors here all came from an adult in good health.

This chain joins TRBV5-4 and TRBJ1-2; D is perhaps TRBD1 (5 bases). Trimming pared 0 bases from V and 2 bases from J, leaving 11 bases between. Germline V lookup: CDR1 SGHNT, CDR2 YYREEE (reference sequence). This CDR3 contains 15 residues. For the CDR3, the DNA is TGTGCCAGCAGCTTGGCCCAGGACATCAACTATGGCTACACCTTC. Its translation: CASSLAQDINYGYTF.

This chain connects TRBV7-8 to TRBJ1-4; 8 positions agree with TRBD1. With V trimmed by 1 base and J by 6 bases, 13 bases remained unmatched. Germline-derived CDR1 and CDR2 are SGHVS and FQNEAQ. This CDR3 contains 18 residues. Written as DNA, the CDR3 is TGTGCCAGCAGCTTAGGATTGAGCAGGGGGCGATCGGATGAAAAACTGTTTTTT. As protein: CASSLGLSRGRSDEKLFF.

This chain links TRBV3-1 (or the pseudogene TRBV3-2) with TRBJ2-7, with D maybe TRBD2 (5 bases). V lost 1 base to trimming and J lost 4 bases, with 11 bases between them. The CDR3 covers 14 residues. Germline lookup yields CDR1 LGHDT and CDR2 YNNKEL (reference sequence). The CDR3 DNA sequence: TGTGCCAGCAGCCAAGCCGGAGGTCAATACGAGCAGTACTTC. Translation gives CASSQAGGQYEQYF.

The V call is TRBV3-1 (or the pseudogene TRBV3-2), the J call TRBJ1-5; no clear D gene. Germline V gene sequence: CDR1 LGHDT, CDR2 YNNKEL (reference sequence). The CDR3 has 17 residues. The V gene lost 1 base and the J gene lost 1 base, with 14 bases spanning the gap. DNA for the CDR3: TGTGCCAGCAGCCAAGGACCCCCAGGTGTAAGCAATCAGCCCCAGCATTTT. The encoded protein is CASSQGPPGVSNQPQHF.

This clone has only one observation. The gene calls are TRBV19 and TRBJ1-1, with 7 bases identical to TRBD1. This CDR3 region has 16 residues. Germline V gene sequence: CDR1 LNHDA, CDR2 SQIVND (reference sequence). After removal of 2 bases from V and 0 bases from J, the junction contained 6 bases not matched to a gene. The CDR3 region has the DNA TGTGCCAGTAGTATACTACCGGGACAGCTGAACACTGAAGCTTTCTTT. This sequence encodes CASSILPGQLNTEAFF.

This chain connects TRBV6-5 to TRBJ1-5; possible D gene TRBD1, 6 bases. The CDR3 is 15 amino acids. Germline CDR1 and CDR2: MNHEY and SVGAGI. V gave up 6 bases and J gave up 4 bases, with 16 bases separating them. CDR3 DNA: TGTGCCAGCAGGCAGGGACACACCTCAAATCAGCCCCAGCATTTT. It translates to CASRQGHTSNQPQHF.

A few counts support this clone. The chain links TRBV18 to TRBJ1-6, with no clear D. Germline V lookup: CDR1 KGHSH, CDR2 LQKENI. The V and J ends lost 2 bases and 10 bases respectively, with 15 bases between them. The CDR3 runs 15 residues. The CDR3 region is CASSPLEIVRSPLHF. The CDR3 nucleotides are TGTGCCAGCTCACCATTAGAGATCGTTCGGTCACCCCTCCACTTT.

The rearrangement joins TRBV4-2 to TRBJ1-1, with D uncertain. Germline V gene lookup returns CDR1 LGHNA and CDR2 YNFKEQ. CDR3 length equals 14 residues. V was cut by 0 bases and J by 4 bases, with 9 bases left in between. The CDR3 sequence is CASSQEGTATEAFF. The CDR3, as DNA: TGTGCCAGCAGCCAAGAAGGCACAGCCACTGAAGCTTTCTTT.

The table lists this clone with a count of one. The chain is built from TRBV19 and TRBJ1-5; the D is unclear. The V and J ends lost 6 bases and 0 bases respectively, with 9 bases between them. The CDR3 runs to 14 residues. Germline lookup yields CDR1 LNHDA and CDR2 SQIVND (reference sequence). CDR3 residues: CASRTAYSNQPQHF. The CDR3 region has the DNA TGTGCCAGTAGGACGGCCTATAGCAATCAGCCCCAGCATTTT. Combining the CDR3 with reference TRBV19 and TRBJ1-5 gives the whole variable domain DGGITQSPKYLFRKEGQNVTLSCEQNLNHDAMYWYRQDPGQGLRLIYYSQIVNDFQKGDIAEGYSVSREKKESFPLTVTSAQKNPTAFYLCASRTAYSNQPQHFGDGTRLSIL.

V is TRBV20-1 and J is TRBJ1-5; 7 nucleotides agree with TRBD1. The CDR3 is made up of 15 amino acids. The J segment lost 4 bases and the V segment lost 3 bases, leaving 9 bases of the junction unmatched. Germline loops: CDR1 DFQATT, CDR2 SNEGSKA (reference sequence). Here the CDR3 DNA reads TGCAGTGCTAGTGGAGGCGGGACAGTTAATCAGCCCCAGCATTTT. Amino acids: CSASGGGTVNQPQHF.

The chain has TRBV7-9 and TRBJ2-3, with 8 bases matching TRBD1. V gave up 5 bases and J gave up 2 bases; unmatched junction bases: 9. There are 16 residues in the CDR3. The V gene's germline CDR1 is SEHNR and CDR2 FQNEAQ (reference sequence). The CDR3 region is CASSGRQGTFTDTQYF. The CDR3 nucleotides read TGTGCCAGCAGCGGTCGACAGGGGACCTTCACAGATACGCAGTATTTT.

This chain links TRBV6-5 with TRBJ2-7; 7 bases agree with TRBD1. Germline loops: CDR1 MNHEY, CDR2 SVGAGI. The CDR3 runs 15 residues. V was clipped by 5 bases and J by 0 bases; unmatched bases: 7. CDR3 DNA sequence: TGTGCCAGCAGTCCCCGGGACAGTCTCTCCTACGAGCAGTACTTC. Its translation: CASSPRDSLSYEQYF.

The chain recombines TRBV15 with TRBJ2-7, with D possibly being TRBD2 (7 bases). The germline gives CDR1 LNHNV, CDR2 YYDKDF (reference sequence). This CDR3 comprises 14 residues. Trimming took 0 bases from V and 5 from J, leaving 11 bases between them. CDR3 residues: CATSRDLGGDEQYF. Written as DNA, the CDR3 is TGTGCCACCAGCAGAGATTTAGGGGGGGACGAGCAGTACTTC.

The rearrangement joins TRBV18 to TRBJ1-2; D ambiguous. The CDR3 is 14 residues long. CDR1 KGHSH and CDR2 LQKENI come from the germline V gene. The germline V and J ends were trimmed by 3 bases and 2 bases, with 10 bases remaining between them. CDR3: CASSPSTRNYGYTF. The CDR3 coding sequence is TGTGCCAGCTCACCCTCGACAAGGAACTATGGCTACACCTTC. Full variable domain (outside the CDR3, taken from reference TRBV18 and TRBJ1-2): NAGVMQNPRHLVRRRGQEARLRCSPMKGHSHVYWYRQLPEEGLKFMVYLQKENIIDESGMPKERFSAEFPKEGPSILRIQQVVRGDSAAYFCASSPSTRNYGYTFGSGTRLTVV.

This clone was found once. The chain uses TRBV10-1 and TRBJ2-3, with D perhaps TRBD2 (6 bases). Trimming removed 7 bases at V and 0 bases at J, with 14 bases between. This CDR3 has 15 residues. Germline values: CDR1 WNHNN, CDR2 SYGVQD (reference sequence). The CDR3 DNA reads as TGCGCCAGCACGCCGGGACTCCTTAGCACAGATACGCAGTATTTT. Its protein product is CASTPGLLSTDTQYF.

The gene calls are TRBV25-1 and TRBJ1-4; D is perhaps TRBD1 (6 bases). Trimming shortened V by 1 base and J by 14 bases, and 8 bases separated the two germline ends. Per the germline V gene, CDR1 is MGHDK and CDR2 is SYGVNS. The CDR3 extends over 11 amino acids. The CDR3 protein is CASSESQGLFF. For the CDR3, the DNA is TGTGCCAGCAGTGAATCACAGGGTCTGTTTTTT. Using reference TRBV25-1 and TRBJ1-4 for the parts outside the CDR3, the full variable domain is EADIYQTPRYLVIGTGKKITLECSQTMGHDKMYWYQQDPGMELHLIHYSYGVNSTEKGDLSSESTVSRIRTEHFPLTLESARPSHTSQYLCASSESQGLFFGSGTQLSVL.

The V call is TRBV5-6, the J call TRBJ2-7, with TRBD2 identical over 9 bases. Trimming cost V 4 bases and J 5 bases; bases outside gene matches: 7. The CDR3 is 14 residues long. Germline V gene data show CDR1 as SGHDT and CDR2 as YYEEEE. CDR3 region: CASSPGTSIHEQYF. In DNA, the CDR3 is TGTGCCAGCAGCCCCGGGACTAGCATCCACGAGCAGTACTTC.

This sequence joins TRBV2 and TRBJ2-3, with D unclear. The CDR3 spans 14 residues. Trimming removed 4 bases from V and 1 base from J, with 9 bases in between. Germline lookup yields CDR1 SNHLY and CDR2 FYNNEI. As DNA, the CDR3 is TGTGCCAGCAGTGCTTTGGATCGCACAGATACGCAGTATTTT. Protein sequence: CASSALDRTDTQYF.

The gene calls are TRBV30 and TRBJ2-1, with 7 bases lining up with TRBD2. This CDR3 contains 16 residues. V was pared by 6 bases and J by 3 bases, with 14 bases of the junction left unmatched. Germline V gives CDR1 GTSNPN, CDR2 SVGIG (reference sequence). Here the CDR3 reads CACSYGLADNYNEQFF. CDR3 sequence (DNA): TGTGCCTGTTCTTATGGGCTAGCGGACAACTACAATGAGCAGTTCTTC. The full variable domain, in which reference TRBV30 and TRBJ2-1 provide the parts outside the CDR3, is SQTIHQWPATLVQPVGSPLSLECTVEGTSNPNLYWYRQAAGRGLQLLFYSVGIGQISSEVPQNLSASRPQDRQFILSSKKLLLSDSGFYLCACSYGLADNYNEQFFGPGTRLTVL.